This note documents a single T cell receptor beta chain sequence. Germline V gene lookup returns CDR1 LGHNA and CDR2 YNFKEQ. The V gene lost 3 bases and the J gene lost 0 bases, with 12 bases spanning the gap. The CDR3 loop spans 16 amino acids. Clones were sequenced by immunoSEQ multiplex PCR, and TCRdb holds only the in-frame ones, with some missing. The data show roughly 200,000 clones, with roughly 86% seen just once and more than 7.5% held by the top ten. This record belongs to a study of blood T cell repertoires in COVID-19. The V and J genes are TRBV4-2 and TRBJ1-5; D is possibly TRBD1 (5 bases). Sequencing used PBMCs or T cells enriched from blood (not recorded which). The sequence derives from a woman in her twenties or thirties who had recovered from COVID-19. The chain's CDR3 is CASSQRIGVSNQPQHF. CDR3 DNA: TGTGCCAGCAGCCAGCGCATAGGGGTTAGCAATCAGCCCCAGCATTTT.